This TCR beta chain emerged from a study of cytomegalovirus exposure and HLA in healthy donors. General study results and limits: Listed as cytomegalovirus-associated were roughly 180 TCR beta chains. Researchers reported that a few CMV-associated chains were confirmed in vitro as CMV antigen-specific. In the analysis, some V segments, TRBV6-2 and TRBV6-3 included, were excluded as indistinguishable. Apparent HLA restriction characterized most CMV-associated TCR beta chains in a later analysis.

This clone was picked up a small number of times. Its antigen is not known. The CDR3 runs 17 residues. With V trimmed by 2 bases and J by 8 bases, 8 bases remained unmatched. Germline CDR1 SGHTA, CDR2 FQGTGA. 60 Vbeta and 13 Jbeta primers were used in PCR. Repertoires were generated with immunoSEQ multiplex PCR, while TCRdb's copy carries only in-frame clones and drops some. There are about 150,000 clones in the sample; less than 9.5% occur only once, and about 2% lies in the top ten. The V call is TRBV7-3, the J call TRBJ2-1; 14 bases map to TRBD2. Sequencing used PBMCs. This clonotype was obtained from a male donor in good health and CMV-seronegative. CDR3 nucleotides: TGTGCCAGCAGCTTACACCCTTGGACTAGCGGGAGGTATGAGCAGTTCTTC. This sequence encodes CASSLHPWTSGRYEQFF.